The 22 T cell receptor beta chains reported below all come from one sample, sequenced in a study of blood T cells in healthy people across ages. Primers used in a second PCR of roughly 6 to 12 cycles were a sample-barcoded 5' primer and a J-beta primer mix. MiXCR, run by TCRdb on the 5' RACE reads, gives a single entry per CDR3 protein. This table holds about 1.8 million distinct CDR3 sequences, 49% found once. Sequencing input: blood. The source of these receptors is a woman in her 40s in good health.

The rearrangement joins TRBV27 to TRBJ2-4; the D gene could be TRBD1 or TRBD2 (5 bases each). Per the germline V gene, CDR1 is MNHEY and CDR2 is SMNVEV (reference sequence). The CDR3 is 15 residues long. With 6 bases removed from V and 0 bases from J, the gap between germline ends came to 12 bases. CDR3 sequence: CASRRDPLAKNIQYF. The DNA of the CDR3 is TGTGCCAGCAGAAGGGACCCGCTAGCCAAAAACATTCAGTACTTC.

The J gene is TRBJ2-3, the V gene TRBV27; 10 nucleotides match TRBD1. V lost 6 bases and J lost 4; bases outside the gene matches: 7. Germline V gene sequence: CDR1 MNHEY, CDR2 SMNVEV (reference sequence). There are 15 residues in the CDR3. CDR3 in DNA: TGTGCCAGCAGCACCCGGGACAGGGGAGCAGATACGCAGTATTTT. It specifies CASSTRDRGADTQYF.

CDR3 sequence reads: CSVGPDYGYTF. In DNA form, the CDR3 reads TGCAGCGTTGGACCTGACTATGGCTACACCTTC. The rearrangement uses TRBV29-1 and TRBJ1-2, with D uncertain. Trimming removed 4 bases from V and 3 bases from J, with 6 bases in between. The CDR3 runs 11 residues. Germline V lookup: CDR1 SQVTM, CDR2 ANQGSEA.

This clonotype was seen repeatedly, ten times or more. The J gene is TRBJ1-2, the V gene TRBV29-1, with 9 bases that match TRBD1. From germline, CDR1 is SQVTM and CDR2 ANQGSEA. After removal of 6 bases from V and 8 bases from J, the junction contained 4 bases not matched to a gene. This CDR3 is built from 11 residues. CDR3 DNA: TGCAGCGTGGGACAGGGAAGCGGCTACACCTTC. Protein product: CSVGQGSGYTF.

This rearrangement joins TRBV4-3 to TRBJ2-7; D is ambiguous. The ends were cut back, 0 bases at V and 6 bases at J, with 9 bases in the middle. This CDR3 contains 13 residues. Germline assignment: CDR1 LGHNA and CDR2 YSLEER. CDR3 sequence reads: CASSQEVQLEQYF. For the CDR3, the DNA is TGCGCCAGCAGCCAAGAAGTACAGCTCGAGCAGTACTTC.

In this sample, this clonotype turned up a few times. This sequence joins TRBV13 and TRBJ2-7; no firm D call. Trimming stripped 5 bases from V and 0 bases from J, with 17 bases between. The CDR3 extends over 16 amino acids. CDR1 and CDR2 from the germline V gene are PRHDT and FYEKMQ (reference sequence). The CDR3 protein is CASSPSVETPSYEQYF. CDR3 sequence (DNA): TGTGCCAGCAGCCCCTCCGTTGAAACCCCCTCCTACGAGCAGTACTTC.

V is TRBV7-2 and J is TRBJ1-1, with a possible D match to TRBD1 (6 bases). CDR1 and CDR2 from the germline V gene are SGHTA and FQGNSA. Trimming cost V 1 base and J 5 bases, with 17 bases left between them. The CDR3 contains 16 residues. The CDR3 loop reads CASSLGEGRRGTEAFF. The DNA for the CDR3 is TGTGCCAGCAGCTTAGGTGAGGGCCGCAGGGGTACTGAAGCTTTCTTT.

The chain employs TRBV29-1 and TRBJ2-1; 9 bases match TRBD2. The junction had 2 bases not matched to a gene; V was cut back by 2 bases and J by 3 bases. Germline V gene data show CDR1 as SQVTM and CDR2 as ANQGSEA. The CDR3 sequence is 14 residues long. CDR3 in amino acids: CSVEIAGVYNEQFF. The CDR3 region has the DNA TGCAGCGTTGAAATAGCGGGGGTCTACAATGAGCAGTTCTTC.

The chain employs TRBV24-1 and TRBJ2-7; D unclear. Trimming left V 7 bases short and J 4 bases short, with 25 bases between. This CDR3 comprises 17 residues. Germline V CDR1 and CDR2: KGHDR, SFDVKD. Written as DNA, the CDR3 is TGTGCCACCAGAAACATCGGCCCAGGAGCAAATGGGTACGAGCAGTACTTC. Protein product: CATRNIGPGANGYEQYF.

V is TRBV9 and J is TRBJ2-7; D might be TRBD1 (6 bases). CDR1 is SGDLS and CDR2 is YYNGEE in the germline V gene. The length of the CDR3 is 14 residues. The germline V and J ends were trimmed by 3 bases and 7 bases, with 17 bases remaining between them. In DNA form, the CDR3 reads TGTGCCAGCAGCGCGCCCCAGGGGTTCAATGAGCAGTACTTC. Amino acid sequence: CASSAPQGFNEQYF.

This chain links TRBV12-3 or TRBV12-4 with TRBJ2-7, with unresolved D. Trimming shortened V by 7 bases and J by 10 bases, and 20 bases separated the two germline ends. The CDR3 has 13 amino acids. The CDR3: CASTTDLFVPQYF. The CDR3 bases are TGTGCCAGCACCACGGACCTATTCGTCCCCCAGTACTTC.

The chain has TRBV20-1 and TRBJ2-5, with D perhaps assigned TRBD1 or TRBD2 (5 bases each). Trimming left V 6 bases short and J 5 bases short, with 19 bases between. This CDR3 contains 14 residues. Germline CDR1 and CDR2: DFQATT and SNEGSKA (reference sequence). The chain's CDR3 is CSARGPDALETQYF. In DNA, the CDR3 is TGCAGTGCCCGGGGACCCGACGCCCTGGAGACCCAGTACTTC.

The CDR3 nucleotides are TGTGCCAGCAGCCCCTCTGCCGGGCCAGCCTACAATGAGCAGTTCTTC. It codes for CASSPSAGPAYNEQFF. The chain couples TRBV27 to TRBJ2-1; D remains ambiguous. Trimming cost V 6 bases and J 2 bases, with 17 bases left between them. CDR3 length: 16 amino acids. CDR1 and CDR2 (germline): MNHEY, SMNVEV (reference sequence).

The V call is TRBV6-5, the J call TRBJ2-2, with 8 bases aligning to TRBD1. CDR3 size: 16 residues. Germline CDR1 reads MNHEY; CDR2 reads SVGAGI. J gave up 3 bases and V 6 bases, and 9 bases lay outside the gene matches. CDR3 in amino acids: CASSLFAQGDTGELFF. The CDR3 DNA reads TGTGCCAGCAGCCTGTTCGCACAGGGGGACACCGGGGAGCTGTTTTTT.

This rearrangement joins TRBV6-6 to TRBJ1-1; D unclear. The CDR3 is 12 residues long. With 6 bases removed from V and 7 bases from J, the gap between germline ends came to 12 bases. The germline gives CDR1 MNHNY, CDR2 SVGAGI (reference sequence). DNA of the CDR3: TGTGCCAGCAGCTACACAGAGGTTGAAGCTTTCTTT. The encoded protein is CASSYTEVEAFF.

The rearrangement joins TRBV4-1 to TRBJ2-3; D is perhaps TRBD1 (7 bases). Per germline, CDR1 MGHRA and CDR2 YSYEKL. Trimming took 2 bases from V and 7 from J, leaving 13 bases between them. The CDR3 loop spans 14 amino acids. The CDR3 DNA reads TGCGCCAGCAGCCAAACCCCAGGGGGGAATACGCAGTATTTT. Translated: CASSQTPGGNTQYF.

V and J are TRBV6-5 and TRBJ2-5; no clear D. This CDR3 has 12 residues. Germline values: CDR1 MNHEY, CDR2 SVGAGI. Trimming stripped 7 bases from V and 5 bases from J, with 11 bases between. DNA for the CDR3: TGTGCCAGCAAATACGCCGGGGAGACCCAGTACTTC. As protein: CASKYAGETQYF.

This clonotype was seen only a few times. The chain employs TRBV6-2 or TRBV6-3 and TRBJ2-5; 8 bases are a match to TRBD2. Trimming cost V 1 base and J 0 bases; bases outside gene matches: 10. Germline-derived CDR1 and CDR2 are MNHEY and SVGEGT. The CDR3 length is 18 residues. CDR3 in DNA: TGTGCCAGCAGTTACTTCTCCTTAGCGGGGCTGTACCAAGAGACCCAGTACTTC. It is translated as CASSYFSLAGLYQETQYF.

This clonotype came up a few times. J is TRBJ2-7 and V is TRBV10-3; D assignment may be TRBD1 or TRBD2 (6 bases each). V gave up 5 bases and J gave up 3 bases, with 14 bases separating them. This CDR3 has 14 residues. The V gene's germline CDR1 is ENHRY and CDR2 SYGVKD. The CDR3 sequence: CAISRDRGLYEQYF. The CDR3 DNA follows: TGTGCCATCAGTAGGGACCGGGGGCTCTACGAGCAGTACTTC.

A few counts support this clonotype. V and J are TRBV4-3 and TRBJ1-2; D not certain. The CDR3 totals 18 residues. Deletions cut 3 bases from V and 3 bases from J, with 23 bases between. Germline V lookup: CDR1 LGHNA, CDR2 YSLEER. DNA for the CDR3: TGCGCCAGCAGCCATACTTCGTCCCGGATCGGGAGGGACTATGGCTACACCTTC. Its protein is CASSHTSSRIGRDYGYTF.

A single count supports this clonotype. This rearrangement joins TRBV29-1 to TRBJ2-1; 10 bases fit TRBD2. The end of the DNA is better explained by TRBJ2-7, so the J call may be wrong. CDR1 SQVTM and CDR2 ANQGSEA come from the germline V gene. This CDR3 comprises 15 residues. The CDR3 DNA is TGCAGCGTTGACTACTCTAGCGGGGGTTACAATGAGCAGTACTTC. Amino acid sequence: CSVDYSSGGYNEQYF.

This clonotype occurred a few times. J is TRBJ2-5 and V is TRBV20-1; a possible D gene is TRBD2 (6 bases). Germline values: CDR1 DFQATT, CDR2 SNEGSKA (reference sequence). Trimming took 3 bases from V and 5 from J, leaving 16 bases between them. The CDR3 is 14 residues long. This CDR3 reads CSASHGEEGETQYF. The DNA of the CDR3 is TGCAGTGCTAGTCACGGAGAGGAGGGGGAGACCCAGTACTTC.